This T cell receptor (beta chain) was sequenced for a study of cytomegalovirus exposure and HLA in healthy donors. Study outcomes and limitations: Previously analyzed data showed that most TCR beta V segments were productive at a frequency of about 87% or about 30%. Later work found that TCR association rates differed between HLA loci; DRB1 had the most and HLA-C the fewest.

With regard to this clone: Its antigen is unknown.

CMV serostatus was not recorded for this donor. V lost 2 bases, J lost 9 bases, and 17 bases lay in between. CDR3 length: 15 residues. Germline V gene lookup returns CDR1 SEHNR and CDR2 FQNEAQ (reference sequence). Researchers ran the PCR with 60 Vbeta and 13 Jbeta primers. Sequenced by immunoSEQ multiplex PCR; TCRdb stores in-frame clones only, minus some. Seen here are some 130,000 clones, approximately 61% observed once, and the top ten hold approximately 1.6%. This clonotype was obtained from a human donor in good health. Sequenced material: PBMCs. The chain has TRBV7-9 and TRBJ2-1, with D perhaps matching TRBD1 (9 bases). CDR3 nucleotide sequence: TGTGCCAGCAGCTTAAGCGGGGGACAGGGCAGTGAGCAGTTCTTC. Translation: CASSLSGGQGSEQFF.